This T cell receptor beta chain was recorded in a study of cytomegalovirus exposure and HLA in healthy donors. The germline gives CDR1 MDHEN, CDR2 SYDVKM. The CDR3 is 14 amino acids. Between the trimmed V and J ends, which lost 4 bases and 6 bases, there was a span of 13 bases. PCR employed 60 Vbeta and 13 Jbeta primers. This table comes from immunoSEQ multiplex PCR, and its TCRdb copy is limited to in-frame clones, with some not included. Seen in this sample are 100,000 to 150,000 clones; the ten most common clones hold 1.5% to 2%. A word on this clone: What it binds is not known.

Study outcomes and limitations: A prior analysis recorded that most TCR beta V segments were productive about 87% or about 30% of the time. A later analysis revealed that TCR association rates differed between HLA loci, peaking at DRB1 and bottoming out at HLA-C. It was reported in a later analysis that an Asian-associated ancestry cluster showed fewer N-insertions than the roughly 710-donor mean.

The TCR sequence derives from a young man in good health and CMV-seronegative. The sequencing sample was made of PBMCs. The V gene is TRBV28, the J gene TRBJ1-5, with a tentative D call TRBD1 (6 bases). The CDR3 loop is CASSSPTGFQPQHF. The CDR3 DNA is TGTGCCAGCAGTTCCCCGACAGGATTTCAGCCCCAGCATTTT.